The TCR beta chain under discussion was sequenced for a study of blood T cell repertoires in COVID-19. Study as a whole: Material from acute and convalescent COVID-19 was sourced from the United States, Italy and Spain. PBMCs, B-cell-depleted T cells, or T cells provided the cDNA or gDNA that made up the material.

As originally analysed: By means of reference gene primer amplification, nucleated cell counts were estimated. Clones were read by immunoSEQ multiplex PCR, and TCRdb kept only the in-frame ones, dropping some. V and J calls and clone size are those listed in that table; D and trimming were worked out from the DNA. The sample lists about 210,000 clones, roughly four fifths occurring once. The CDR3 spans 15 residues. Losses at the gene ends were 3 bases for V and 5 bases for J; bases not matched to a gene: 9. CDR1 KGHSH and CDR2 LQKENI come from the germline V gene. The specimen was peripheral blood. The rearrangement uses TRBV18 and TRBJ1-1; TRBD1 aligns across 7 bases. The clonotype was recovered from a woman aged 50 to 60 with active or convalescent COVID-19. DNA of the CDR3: TGTGCCAGCTCACCGTCGACAGGGTGGGATACTGAAGCTTTCTTT. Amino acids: CASSPSTGWDTEAFF.